Sequencing of this T cell receptor (beta chain) was carried out in a study of T cells after somatic rescue of genetic block. The CDR3 has 17 residues. Germline V gene sequence: CDR1 SGHTA, CDR2 FQGNSA. The ends lost 2 bases at V and 1 base at J; junction bases unmatched: 2. Clones were sequenced by immunoSEQ multiplex PCR, and TCRdb holds only the in-frame ones, with some missing. The sample lists about 120,000 clones; over 80% were seen once. Sequenced material: peripheral blood mononuclear cells (PBMCs). This chain links TRBV7-2 with TRBJ2-2, with 12 bases that match TRBD2. This sequence originates from a woman aged 18 to 35. The CDR3 here is CASSLKTSGGNTGELFF. CDR3 coding DNA: TGTGCCAGCAGCTTAAAGACTAGCGGGGGGAACACCGGGGAGCTGTTTTTT.